This T cell receptor beta chain was found in a study of blood T cells in healthy people across ages. Points from the study as a whole: Naive T cell percentage strongly correlated with TCR beta diversity.

In the case of this clonotype: Its target is not known.

Total RNA, at least 5.5 micrograms per sample, came from PBMCs. In germline, CDR1 is SGDLS, CDR2 YYNGEE. The CDR3 contains 14 residues. The V gene lost 4 bases and the J gene lost 8 bases, with 19 bases spanning the gap. Sample-barcoded 5' priming and a J-beta primer mix drove a second PCR of roughly 7 to 11 cycles. TCRdb analysed the 5' RACE reads with MiXCR anew, one entry per CDR3 protein. The sample lists approximately 1,700,000 distinct CDR3 sequences; roughly 43% were seen once. The chain couples TRBV9 to TRBJ2-7; D ambiguous. Source material: blood. The TCR sequence derives from a human donor in good health. The CDR3: CASSPELSRGKQYF. The DNA for the CDR3 is TGTGCCAGCAGCCCAGAGTTGTCCCGAGGAAAGCAGTACTTC.